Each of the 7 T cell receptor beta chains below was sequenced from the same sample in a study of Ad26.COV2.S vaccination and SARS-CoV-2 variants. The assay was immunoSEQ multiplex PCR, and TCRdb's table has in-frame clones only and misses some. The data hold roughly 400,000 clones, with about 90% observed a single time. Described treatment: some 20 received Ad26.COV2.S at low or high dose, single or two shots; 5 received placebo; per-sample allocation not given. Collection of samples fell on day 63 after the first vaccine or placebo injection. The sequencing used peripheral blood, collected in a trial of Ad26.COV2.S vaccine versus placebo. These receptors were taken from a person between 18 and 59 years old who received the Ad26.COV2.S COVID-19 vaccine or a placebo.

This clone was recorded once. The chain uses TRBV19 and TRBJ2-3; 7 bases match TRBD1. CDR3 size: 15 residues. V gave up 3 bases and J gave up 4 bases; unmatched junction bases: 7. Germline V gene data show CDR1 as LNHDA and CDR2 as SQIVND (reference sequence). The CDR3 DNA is TGTGCCAGTAGTATTAATATGCAGGGGGCAGATACGCAGTATTTT. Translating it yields CASSINMQGADTQYF.

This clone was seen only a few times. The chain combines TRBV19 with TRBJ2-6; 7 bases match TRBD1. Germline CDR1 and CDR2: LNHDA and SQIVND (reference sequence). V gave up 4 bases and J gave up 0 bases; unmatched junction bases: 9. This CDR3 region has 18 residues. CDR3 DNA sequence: TGTGCCAGTAGTAAGAGACAGGGACAGTACTCTGGGGCCAACGTCCTGACTTTC. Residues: CASSKRQGQYSGANVLTF.

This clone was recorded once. CDR3 residues: CASSIDYSPLHF. The DNA for the CDR3 is TGTGCCAGTAGTATAGATTATTCACCCCTCCACTTT. The gene calls are TRBV19 and TRBJ1-6; the D is unclear. Germline loops: CDR1 LNHDA, CDR2 SQIVND (reference sequence). The V gene lost 0 bases and the J gene lost 8 bases, with 2 bases spanning the gap. CDR3 length: 12 residues. Together with reference TRBV19 and TRBJ1-6, the CDR3 gives the full variable domain: DGGITQSPKYLFRKEGQNVTLSCEQNLNHDAMYWYRQDPGQGLRLIYYSQIVNDFQKGDIAEGYSVSREKKESFPLTVTSAQKNPTAFYLCASSIDYSPLHFGNGTRLTVT.

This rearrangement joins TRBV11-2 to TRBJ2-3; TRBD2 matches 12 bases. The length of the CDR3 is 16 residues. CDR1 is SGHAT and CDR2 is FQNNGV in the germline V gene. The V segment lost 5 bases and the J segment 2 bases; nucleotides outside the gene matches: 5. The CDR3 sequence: CASSKTSGGVTDTQYF. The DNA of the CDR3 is TGTGCCAGCAGCAAGACTAGCGGGGGTGTCACAGATACGCAGTATTTT.

The CDR3 is CASSLALPGTNEKLFF. The CDR3 DNA reads TGTGCCAGCAGCTTAGCGTTGCCAGGGACTAATGAAAAACTGTTTTTT. The rearrangement links TRBV7-6 to TRBJ1-4, with a possible D match to TRBD1 (5 bases). V dropped 0 bases and J dropped 2 bases, with 10 bases sitting between them. The CDR3 sequence is 16 residues long. CDR1 is SGHVS, CDR2 FNYEAQ, per germline.

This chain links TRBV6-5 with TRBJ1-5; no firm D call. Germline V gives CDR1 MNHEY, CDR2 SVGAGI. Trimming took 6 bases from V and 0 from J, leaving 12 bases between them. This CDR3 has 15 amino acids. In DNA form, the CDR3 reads TGTGCCAGCAGAAACGAGCGTTATAGCAATCAGCCCCAGCATTTT. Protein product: CASRNERYSNQPQHF.

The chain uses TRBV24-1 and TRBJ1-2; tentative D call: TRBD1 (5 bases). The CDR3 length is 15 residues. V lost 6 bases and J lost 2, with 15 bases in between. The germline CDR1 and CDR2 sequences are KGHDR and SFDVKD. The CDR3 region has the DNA TGTGCCACCAGTTCCCTCCAGGGAGGGAACTATGGCTACACCTTC. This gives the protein CATSSLQGGNYGYTF.